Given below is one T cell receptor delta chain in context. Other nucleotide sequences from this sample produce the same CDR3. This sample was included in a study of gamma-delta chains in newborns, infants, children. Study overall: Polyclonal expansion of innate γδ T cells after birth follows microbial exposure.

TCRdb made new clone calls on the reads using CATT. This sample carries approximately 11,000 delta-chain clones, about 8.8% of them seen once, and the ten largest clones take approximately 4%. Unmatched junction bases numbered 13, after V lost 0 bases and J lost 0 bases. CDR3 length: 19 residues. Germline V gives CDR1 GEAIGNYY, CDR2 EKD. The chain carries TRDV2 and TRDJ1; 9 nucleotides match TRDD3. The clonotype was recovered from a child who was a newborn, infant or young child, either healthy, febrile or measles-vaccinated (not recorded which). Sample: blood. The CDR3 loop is CACDTVGSRGYGYTDKLIF. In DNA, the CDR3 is TGTGCCTGTGACACCGTGGGGAGTAGGGGATACGGGTACACCGATAAACTCATCTTT.